A selection of T cell receptor beta chains follows, all from one sample in a study of blood T cell repertoires in COVID-19. Profiled with immunoSEQ multiplex PCR; TCRdb holds only in-frame clones, not every one. The top ten clones hold roughly 2% of a sample with about 400,000 clones, 70% to 90% of them seen once. What was sequenced was PBMCs or T cells enriched from blood (not recorded which). The receptors stem from a woman between 40 and 55 years old with acute COVID-19. Both conserved end residues are part of each CDR3. Fields, in order: D gene, J gene, clone size, V gene, CDR3 protein, CDR3 DNA. A D gene is named only where the DNA matches it firmly. Some rows have no size entry. The others give once, few or many, or a class for an expanded clone.

TRBD1	TRBJ1-4	.	TRBV11-2	CASSIRQGGEKLFF	TGTGCCAGCAGCATCCGACAGGGAGGCGAAAAACTGTTTTTT
.	TRBJ1-1	.	TRBV6-5	CASSSTRDTEAFF	TGTGCCAGCAGTAGCACTAGGGACACTGAAGCTTTCTTT
.	TRBJ2-3	.	TRBV5-1	CASQGTDTQYF	TGCGCCAGCCAGGGGACAGATACGCAGTATTTT
.	TRBJ1-5	.	TRBV19	CASSIGERGNQPQHF	TGTGCCAGTAGTATTGGGGAGCGAGGTAATCAGCCCCAGCATTTT
TRBD1	TRBJ1-4	.	TRBV18	CASSPTTGGYEKLFF	TGTGCCAGCTCACCAACGACAGGGGGCTATGAAAAACTGTTTTTT
.	TRBJ1-5	once	TRBV23-1	CASSQDGPGNQPQHF	TGCGCCAGCAGTCAGGACGGCCCAGGGAATCAGCCCCAGCATTTT
TRBD1	TRBJ2-1	.	TRBV4-1	CASSQVTGWEQFF	TGCGCCAGCAGCCAAGTGACAGGGTGGGAGCAGTTCTTC
.	TRBJ1-2	.	TRBV5-1	CASSLRQDYGYTF	TGCGCCAGCAGCTTGAGGCAGGACTATGGCTACACCTTC
TRBD1	TRBJ1-2	.	TRBV9	CASRQGAGYTF	TGTGCCAGCAGACAGGGGGCTGGCTACACCTTC
TRBD2	TRBJ2-3	.	TRBV6-4	CASSELAGGDTQYF	TGTGCCAGCAGTGAGCTAGCGGGGGGAGATACGCAGTATTTT
TRBD2	TRBJ2-5	.	TRBV5-1	CASSLVAGGEETQYF	TGCGCCAGCAGCTTGGTAGCGGGGGGTGAAGAGACCCAGTACTTC
.	TRBJ1-6	.	TRBV16	CASSQFSLGQSYNSPLHF	TGTGCCAGCAGCCAATTCAGTTTAGGACAGTCCTATAATTCACCCCTCCACTTT
TRBD1	TRBJ2-2	.	TRBV5-1	CASSGGEGAQTGELFF	TGCGCCAGCAGCGGAGGAGAGGGGGCGCAGACCGGGGAGCTGTTTTTT
TRBD1	TRBJ2-7	.	TRBV5-4	CASHGTGGGNEQYF	TGTGCCAGCCACGGGACAGGGGGCGGGAACGAGCAGTACTTC
TRBD1	TRBJ2-7	.	TRBV14	CASSRQGFLEQYF	TGTGCCAGCAGCCGACAGGGATTCCTCGAGCAGTACTTC
.	TRBJ1-4	.	TRBV2	CASSWSEKLFF	TGTGCCAGCAGTTGGAGTGAAAAACTGTTTTTT
.	TRBJ1-2	.	TRBV6-1	CASSEALTGYGYTF	TGTGCCAGCAGTGAAGCTCTAACAGGGTATGGCTACACCTTC
.	TRBJ1-4	.	TRBV5-8	CASSARGKTNEKLFF	TGTGCCAGCAGCGCGCGGGGGAAAACTAATGAAAAACTGTTTTTT
.	TRBJ1-1	.	TRBV10-3	CAISESYSMNTEAFF	TGTGCCATCAGTGAGTCCTACAGTATGAACACTGAAGCTTTCTTT
.	TRBJ1-5	.	TRBV30	CALGGGRSNQPQHF	TGTGCCTTAGGGGGGGGAAGAAGCAATCAGCCCCAGCATTTT
TRBD1	TRBJ1-4	.	TRBV5-4	CASSRDRAATNEKLFF	TGTGCCAGCAGCCGAGACAGGGCCGCAACTAATGAAAAACTGTTTTTT
TRBD1	TRBJ1-2	few	TRBV5-1	CASSSGTGVIGGYTF	TGCGCCAGCAGCTCGGGAACAGGGGTAATTGGCGGCTACACCTTC
.	TRBJ2-3	once	TRBV7-8	CASSWGFGVTDTQYF	TGTGCCAGCAGCTGGGGATTCGGGGTCACAGATACGCAGTATTTT
.	TRBJ2-5	.	TRBV5-1	CASRLTLAFQETQYF	TGCGCCAGCAGGCTAACACTAGCCTTCCAAGAGACCCAGTACTTC
TRBD1	TRBJ1-2	.	TRBV12-3/TRBV12-4	CASSPWDSKKYTF	TGTGCCAGCAGTCCCTGGGACAGTAAAAAATACACCTTC
TRBD1	TRBJ2-5	.	TRBV7-8	CASSPDRAGETQYF	TGTGCCAGCAGCCCCGACAGGGCCGGAGAGACCCAGTACTTC
TRBD2	TRBJ2-3	.	TRBV11-2	CASSLSSGGVGDTQYF	TGTGCCAGCAGCTTATCTAGCGGGGGGGTAGGAGATACGCAGTATTTT
.	TRBJ1-3	.	TRBV11-2	CASSQPGRTGNTIYF	TGTGCCAGCAGCCAACCCGGGAGGACTGGAAACACCATATATTTT
TRBD1	TRBJ2-3	.	TRBV30	CAWSSTGGEDTQYF	TGTGCCTGGAGTTCGACAGGGGGGGAAGATACGCAGTATTTT
TRBD1	TRBJ2-7	.	TRBV10-3	CAISGDTTGGEQYF	TGTGCCATCAGTGGTGATACGACAGGGGGCGAGCAGTACTTC
TRBD1	TRBJ1-5	once	TRBV19	CASSKGQGGDQPQHF	TGTGCCAGTAGCAAGGGACAGGGCGGGGATCAGCCCCAGCATTTT
TRBD1	TRBJ2-7	.	TRBV3-1/TRBV3-2	CASSGWTGEPEQYF	TGTGCCAGCAGTGGTTGGACAGGGGAACCCGAGCAGTACTTC
.	TRBJ1-1	once	TRBV11-2	CASTSLRVRGDDDTEAFF	TGTGCCAGCACCTCTCTTCGTGTCCGGGGGGATGACGACACTGAAGCTTTCTTT
.	TRBJ2-2	.	TRBV11-2	CASSPSPGRGTGELFF	TGTGCCAGCAGCCCGTCCCCAGGGCGAGGCACCGGGGAGCTGTTTTTT
.	TRBJ1-5	few	TRBV7-2	CASSLGGDWRNQPQHF	TGTGCCAGCAGCTTAGGGGGGGACTGGCGCAATCAGCCCCAGCATTTT
.	TRBJ1-6	.	TRBV7-2	CASSSFGEESSYNSPLHF	TGTGCCAGCAGCTCCTTTGGTGAGGAGAGCTCCTATAATTCACCCCTCCACTTT
.	TRBJ1-1	.	TRBV20-1	CSASRLLNTEAFF	TGCAGTGCTAGTAGACTACTCAACACTGAAGCTTTCTTT
.	TRBJ2-5	once	TRBV6-5	CASSYSEGAGGQYF	TGTGCCAGCAGTTACTCGGAGGGGGCGGGGGGCCAGTACTTC
.	TRBJ1-5	.	TRBV24-1	CATSDSNIQGAYEPQHF	TGTGCCACCAGTGACTCTAATATACAGGGTGCTTATGAGCCCCAGCATTTT
.	TRBJ2-1	.	TRBV5-1	CASSLNVGSIYNEQFF	TGCGCCAGCAGCTTGAATGTGGGGAGTATTTACAATGAGCAGTTCTTC
.	TRBJ1-1	.	TRBV7-9	CASSFGWSTEAFF	TGTGCCAGCAGCTTCGGGTGGAGCACTGAAGCTTTCTTT
TRBD1	TRBJ2-1	.	TRBV2	CASSADRGSDEQFF	TGTGCCAGCAGTGCGGACAGGGGATCGGATGAGCAGTTCTTC
.	TRBJ1-3	.	TRBV7-9	CASSLVQGNRNTIYF	TGTGCCAGCAGCTTGGTCCAGGGGAACAGAAACACCATATATTTT
TRBD1	TRBJ2-2	.	TRBV4-1	CASSPGQGDTGELFF	TGCGCCAGCAGCCCGGGACAGGGGGACACCGGGGAGCTGTTTTTT
TRBD2	TRBJ2-7	few	TRBV6-6	CASSRGGSSYEQYF	TGTGCCAGCAGCCGGGGCGGGAGCTCCTACGAGCAGTACTTC
TRBD2	TRBJ2-2	.	TRBV10-2	CASSTGLAGGITGELFF	TGCGCCAGCAGTACGGGACTAGCGGGGGGGATCACCGGGGAGCTGTTTTTT
.	TRBJ1-5	.	TRBV7-9	CASSLDSQPQHF	TGTGCCAGCAGCTTAGACAGCCAGCCCCAGCATTTT